The T cell receptor beta chain described here comes from a study of cytomegalovirus exposure and HLA in healthy donors. Study results and caveats: A classifier reportedly called cytomegalovirus status with high sensitivity and specificity. Specificity for CMV antigens was confirmed in vitro for a few of the CMV-associated chains. The study found most TCR sequences rare, yet found some public TCRs in many donors. Overall, approximately 150 TCR beta chains were annotated as cytomegalovirus-associated.

Per the germline V gene, CDR1 is SGHRS and CDR2 is YFSETQ. This CDR3 comprises 16 residues. Trimming at V came to 2 bases and at J to 3 bases, leaving 6 bases not matched to a gene. Sequenced by immunoSEQ multiplex PCR; TCRdb stores in-frame clones only, minus some. The sample shows about 72,000 clones, 90% to 95% of them seen only once. To note about this clone: What it binds is not known.

The sequence was collected from a woman in her late teens or twenties in good health and CMV-seronegative. J is TRBJ2-3 and V is TRBV5-1; 10 bases map to TRBD2. The sequencing sample was made of PBMCs. In DNA form, the CDR3 reads TGCGCCAGCAGCTTAAATCTAGCGGGGGCAACAGATACGCAGTATTTT. This encodes CASSLNLAGATDTQYF.